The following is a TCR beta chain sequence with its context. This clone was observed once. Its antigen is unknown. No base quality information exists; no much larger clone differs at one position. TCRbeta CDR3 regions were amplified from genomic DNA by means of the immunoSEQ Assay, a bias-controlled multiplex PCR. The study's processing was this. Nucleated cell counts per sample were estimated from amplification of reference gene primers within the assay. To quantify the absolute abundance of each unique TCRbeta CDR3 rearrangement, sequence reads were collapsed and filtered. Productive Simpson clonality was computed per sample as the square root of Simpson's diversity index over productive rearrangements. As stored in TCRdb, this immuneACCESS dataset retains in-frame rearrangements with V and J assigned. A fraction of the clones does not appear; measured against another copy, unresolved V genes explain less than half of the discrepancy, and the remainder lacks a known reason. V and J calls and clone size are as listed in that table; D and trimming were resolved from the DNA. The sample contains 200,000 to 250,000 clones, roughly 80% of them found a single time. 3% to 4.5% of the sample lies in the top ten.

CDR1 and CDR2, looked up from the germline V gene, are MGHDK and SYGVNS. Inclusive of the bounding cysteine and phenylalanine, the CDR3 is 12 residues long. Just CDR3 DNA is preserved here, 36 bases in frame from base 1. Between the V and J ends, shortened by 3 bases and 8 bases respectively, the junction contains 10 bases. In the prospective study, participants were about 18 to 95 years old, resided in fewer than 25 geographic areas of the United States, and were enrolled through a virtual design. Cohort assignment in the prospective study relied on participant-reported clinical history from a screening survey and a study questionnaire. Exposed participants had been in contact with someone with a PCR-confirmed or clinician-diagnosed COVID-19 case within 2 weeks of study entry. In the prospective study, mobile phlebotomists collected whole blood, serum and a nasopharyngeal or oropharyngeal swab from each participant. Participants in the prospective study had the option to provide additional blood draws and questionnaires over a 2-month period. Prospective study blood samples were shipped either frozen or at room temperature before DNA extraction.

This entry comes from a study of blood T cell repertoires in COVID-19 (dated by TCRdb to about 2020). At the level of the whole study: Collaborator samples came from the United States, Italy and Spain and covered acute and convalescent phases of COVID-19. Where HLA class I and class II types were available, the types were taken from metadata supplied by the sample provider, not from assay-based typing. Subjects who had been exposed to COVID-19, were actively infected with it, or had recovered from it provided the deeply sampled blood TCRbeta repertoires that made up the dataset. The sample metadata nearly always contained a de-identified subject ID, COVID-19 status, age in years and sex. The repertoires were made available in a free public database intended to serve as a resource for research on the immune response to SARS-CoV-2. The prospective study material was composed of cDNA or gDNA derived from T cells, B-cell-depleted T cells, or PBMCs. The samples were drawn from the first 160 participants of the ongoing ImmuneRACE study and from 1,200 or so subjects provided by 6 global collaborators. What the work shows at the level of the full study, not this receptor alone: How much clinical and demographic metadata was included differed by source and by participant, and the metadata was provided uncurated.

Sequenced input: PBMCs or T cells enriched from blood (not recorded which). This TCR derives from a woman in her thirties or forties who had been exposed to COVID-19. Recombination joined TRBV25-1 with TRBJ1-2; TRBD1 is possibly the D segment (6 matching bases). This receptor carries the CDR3 CASSEGAFGYTF. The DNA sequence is TGTGCCAGCAGTGAGGGGGCCTTCGGCTACACCTTC.